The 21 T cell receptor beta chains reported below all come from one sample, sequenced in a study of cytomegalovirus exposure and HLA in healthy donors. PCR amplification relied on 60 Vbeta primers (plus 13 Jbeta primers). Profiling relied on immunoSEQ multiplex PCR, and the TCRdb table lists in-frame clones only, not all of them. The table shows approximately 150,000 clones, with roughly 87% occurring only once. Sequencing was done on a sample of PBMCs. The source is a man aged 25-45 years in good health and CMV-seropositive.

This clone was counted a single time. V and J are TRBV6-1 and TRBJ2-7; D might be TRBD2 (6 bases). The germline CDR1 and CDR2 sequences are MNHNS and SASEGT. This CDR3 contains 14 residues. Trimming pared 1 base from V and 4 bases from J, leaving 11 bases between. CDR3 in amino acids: CASSEGLVAYEQYF. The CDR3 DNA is TGTGCCAGCAGTGAAGGACTAGTAGCGTACGAGCAGTACTTC.

The CDR3 loop reads CASSVLGQEGSEQFF. CDR3 sequence (DNA): TGTGCCAGCAGTGTGTTGGGACAGGAGGGTAGTGAGCAGTTCTTC. The chain uses TRBV2 and TRBJ2-1; 8 positions agree with TRBD1. Germline V gene lookup returns CDR1 SNHLY and CDR2 FYNNEI. The CDR3 length is 15 residues. V shed 4 bases, J shed 9 bases, and the junction held 11 bases outside the gene matches.

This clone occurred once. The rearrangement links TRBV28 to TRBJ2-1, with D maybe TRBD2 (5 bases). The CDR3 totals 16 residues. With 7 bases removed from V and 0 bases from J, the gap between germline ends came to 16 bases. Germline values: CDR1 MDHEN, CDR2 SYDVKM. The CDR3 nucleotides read TGTGCCAGCATCTCCGGAAGCGGATTCTCCTACAATGAGCAGTTCTTC. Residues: CASISGSGFSYNEQFF.

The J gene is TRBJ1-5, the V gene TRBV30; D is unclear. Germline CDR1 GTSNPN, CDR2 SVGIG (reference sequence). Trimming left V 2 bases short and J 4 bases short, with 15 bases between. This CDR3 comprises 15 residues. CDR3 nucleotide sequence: TGTGCCTGGAGTCCTGGGCAGCTTTTAAATCAGCCCCAGCATTTT. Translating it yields CAWSPGQLLNQPQHF.

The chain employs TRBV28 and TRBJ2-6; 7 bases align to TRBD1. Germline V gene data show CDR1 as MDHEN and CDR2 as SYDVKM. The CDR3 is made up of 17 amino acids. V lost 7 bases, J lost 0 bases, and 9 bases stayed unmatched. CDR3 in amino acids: CASNQNRGDSGANVLTF. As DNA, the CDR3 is TGTGCCAGCAACCAAAACAGGGGCGACTCTGGGGCCAACGTCCTGACTTTC.

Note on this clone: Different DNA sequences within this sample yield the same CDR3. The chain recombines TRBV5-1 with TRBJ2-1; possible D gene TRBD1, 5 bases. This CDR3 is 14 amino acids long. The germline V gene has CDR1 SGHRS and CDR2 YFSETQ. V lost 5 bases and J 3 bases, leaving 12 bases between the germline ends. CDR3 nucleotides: TGCGCCAGCAGGCTGGGGCAGGGCTACAATGAGCAGTTCTTC. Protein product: CASRLGQGYNEQFF.

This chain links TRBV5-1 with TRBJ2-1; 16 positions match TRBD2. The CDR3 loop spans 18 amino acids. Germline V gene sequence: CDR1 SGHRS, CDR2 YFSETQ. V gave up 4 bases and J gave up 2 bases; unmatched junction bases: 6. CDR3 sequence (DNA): TGCGCCAGCAGCGGGACTAGCGGGAGGGCACTAACCTACAATGAGCAGTTCTTC. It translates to CASSGTSGRALTYNEQFF.

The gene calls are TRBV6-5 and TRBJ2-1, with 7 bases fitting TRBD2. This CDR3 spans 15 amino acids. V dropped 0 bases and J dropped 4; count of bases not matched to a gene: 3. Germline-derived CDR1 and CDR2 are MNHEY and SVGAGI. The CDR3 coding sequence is TGTGCCAGCAGTTACTCGACTAGCCCATACAATGAGCAGTTCTTC. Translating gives CASSYSTSPYNEQFF.

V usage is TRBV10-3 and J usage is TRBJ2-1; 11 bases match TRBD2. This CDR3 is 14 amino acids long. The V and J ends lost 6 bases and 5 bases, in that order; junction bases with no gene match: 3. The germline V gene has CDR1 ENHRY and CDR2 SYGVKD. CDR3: CAISKLAGDNEQFF. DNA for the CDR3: TGTGCCATCAGCAAACTAGCGGGGGACAATGAGCAGTTCTTC.

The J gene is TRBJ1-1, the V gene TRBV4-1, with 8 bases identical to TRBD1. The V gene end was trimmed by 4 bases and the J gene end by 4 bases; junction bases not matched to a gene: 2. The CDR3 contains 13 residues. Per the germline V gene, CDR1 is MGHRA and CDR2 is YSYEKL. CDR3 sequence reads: CASSLGQGTEAFF. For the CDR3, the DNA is TGCGCCAGCAGCCTTGGACAGGGCACTGAAGCTTTCTTT.

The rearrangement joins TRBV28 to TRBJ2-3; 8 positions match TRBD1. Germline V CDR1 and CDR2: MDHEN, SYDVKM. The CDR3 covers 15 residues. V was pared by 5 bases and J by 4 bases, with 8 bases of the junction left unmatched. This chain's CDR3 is CASSTGTGLPDTQYF. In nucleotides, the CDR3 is TGTGCCAGCAGTACCGGGACAGGTTTACCAGATACGCAGTATTTT.

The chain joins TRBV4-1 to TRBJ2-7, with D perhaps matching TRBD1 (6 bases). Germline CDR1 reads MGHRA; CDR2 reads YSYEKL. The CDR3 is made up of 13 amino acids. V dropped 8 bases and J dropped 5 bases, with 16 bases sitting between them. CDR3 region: CASSDRSPNEQYF. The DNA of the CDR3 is TGCGCCAGCTCGGACAGATCGCCTAACGAGCAGTACTTC.

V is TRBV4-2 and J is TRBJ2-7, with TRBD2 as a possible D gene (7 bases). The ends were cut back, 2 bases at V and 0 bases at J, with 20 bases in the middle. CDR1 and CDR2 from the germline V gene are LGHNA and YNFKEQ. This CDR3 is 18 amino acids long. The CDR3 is CASSQPGEGGGISYEQYF. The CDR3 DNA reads TGTGCCAGCAGCCAACCCGGGGAGGGGGGCGGTATCTCCTACGAGCAGTACTTC.

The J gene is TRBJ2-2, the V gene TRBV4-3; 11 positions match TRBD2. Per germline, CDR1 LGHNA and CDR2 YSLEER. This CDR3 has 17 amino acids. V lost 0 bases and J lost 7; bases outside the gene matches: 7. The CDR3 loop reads CASSQDNLAGGGGELFF. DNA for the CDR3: TGCGCCAGCAGCCAAGACAACCTAGCGGGGGGAGGCGGGGAGCTGTTTTTT.

The CDR3 sequence: CASRNSGRAGELFF. CDR3 in DNA: TGTGCCAGCAGAAATAGCGGGAGGGCCGGGGAGCTGTTTTTT. This chain uses TRBV6-6 with TRBJ2-2, with TRBD2 matching over 11 bases. This CDR3 comprises 14 residues. The J segment lost 6 bases and the V segment lost 6 bases, leaving 3 bases of the junction unmatched. Germline CDR1 MNHNY, CDR2 SVGAGI (reference sequence).

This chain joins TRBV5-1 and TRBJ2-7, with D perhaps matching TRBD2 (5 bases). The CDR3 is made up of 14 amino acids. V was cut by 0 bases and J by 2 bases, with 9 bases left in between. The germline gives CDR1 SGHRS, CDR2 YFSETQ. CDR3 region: CASSLETGTYEQYF. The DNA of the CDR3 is TGCGCCAGCAGCTTGGAAACCGGGACCTACGAGCAGTACTTC.

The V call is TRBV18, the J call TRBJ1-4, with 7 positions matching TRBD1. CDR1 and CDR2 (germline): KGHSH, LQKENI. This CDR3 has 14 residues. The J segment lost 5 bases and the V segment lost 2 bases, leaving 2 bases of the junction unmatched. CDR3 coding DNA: TGTGCCAGCTCACCAGTGACAGGGAATGAAAAACTGTTTTTT. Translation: CASSPVTGNEKLFF. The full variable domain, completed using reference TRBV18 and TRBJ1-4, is NAGVMQNPRHLVRRRGQEARLRCSPMKGHSHVYWYRQLPEEGLKFMVYLQKENIIDESGMPKERFSAEFPKEGPSILRIQQVVRGDSAAYFCASSPVTGNEKLFFGSGTQLSVL.

In nucleotides, the CDR3 is TGTGCCAGCAGTTTTCTGCACGGCTCCTACGAGCAGTACTTC. This encodes CASSFLHGSYEQYF. The gene calls are TRBV28 and TRBJ2-7; D is unclear. This CDR3 contains 14 residues. V lost 3 bases and J lost 0, with 9 bases in between. CDR1 is MDHEN, CDR2 SYDVKM, per germline.

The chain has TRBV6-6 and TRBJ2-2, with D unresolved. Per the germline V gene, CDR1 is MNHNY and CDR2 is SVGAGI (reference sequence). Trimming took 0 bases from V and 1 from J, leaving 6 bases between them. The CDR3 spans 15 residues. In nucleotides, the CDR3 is TGTGCCAGCAGTTACTCGTGGAGGAACACCGGGGAGCTGTTTTTT. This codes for CASSYSWRNTGELFF.

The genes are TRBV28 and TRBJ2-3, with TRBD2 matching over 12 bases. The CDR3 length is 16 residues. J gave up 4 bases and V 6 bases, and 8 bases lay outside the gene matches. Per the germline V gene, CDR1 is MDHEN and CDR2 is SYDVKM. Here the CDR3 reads CASSFPLAGGADTQYF. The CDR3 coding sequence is TGTGCCAGCAGCTTCCCCCTAGCGGGGGGGGCAGATACGCAGTATTTT.

This CDR3 reads CSVASGLVGYTF. The CDR3 nucleotides read TGCAGCGTTGCATCCGGGTTGGTTGGCTACACCTTC. The chain combines TRBV29-1 with TRBJ1-2; D is uncertain. V was pared by 4 bases and J by 7 bases, with 13 bases between. Germline V lookup: CDR1 SQVTM, CDR2 ANQGSEA. CDR3 length: 12 amino acids.